Below, 28 T cell receptor beta chains from the same sample are listed, as sequenced in a study of blood T cell repertoires in COVID-19. Profiling relied on immunoSEQ multiplex PCR, and the TCRdb table lists in-frame clones only, not all of them. The data contain fewer than 250,000 clones, nearly 90% of them singletons. The source material was peripheral blood. Every receptor here comes from a woman between 35 and 50 years old who had recovered from COVID-19.

The CDR3 loop reads CASSSPGYEQYF. The CDR3 bases are TGTGCCAGCAGCTCACCAGGGTACGAGCAGTACTTC. J is TRBJ2-7 and V is TRBV7-9, with D tentatively TRBD1 (5 bases). In germline, CDR1 is SEHNR, CDR2 FQNEAQ (reference sequence). CDR3 length: 12 amino acids. The V end was cut by 4 bases, the J end by 4 bases, with 8 bases between.

The chain's CDR3 is CAWSGSRTSGQETQYF. The CDR3, as DNA: TGTGCCTGGAGTGGTTCGCGGACTAGCGGGCAAGAGACCCAGTACTTC. This chain links TRBV30 with TRBJ2-5; 11 nucleotides agree with TRBD2. Germline values: CDR1 GTSNPN, CDR2 SVGIG (reference sequence). V lost 1 base and J lost 2; bases outside the gene matches: 6. CDR3 length: 16 residues.

The V and J genes are TRBV29-1 and TRBJ2-7; the D is unclear. Germline V gene sequence: CDR1 SQVTM, CDR2 ANQGSEA. Between the trimmed V and J ends, which lost 7 bases and 5 bases, there was a span of 12 bases. The CDR3 sequence is 11 residues long. In DNA, the CDR3 is TGCAGCGCCTCTGACTTCGACGAGCAGTACTTC. It yields the protein CSASDFDEQYF.

The chain's CDR3 is CASSGADSYNEQFF. DNA for the CDR3: TGTGCCAGCAGCGGAGCTGATTCCTACAATGAGCAGTTCTTC. The rearrangement joins TRBV27 to TRBJ2-1; D gene ambiguous. The germline V and J ends were trimmed by 6 bases and 1 base, with 10 bases remaining between them. This CDR3 is built from 14 residues. Germline V lookup: CDR1 MNHEY, CDR2 SMNVEV (reference sequence).

The CDR3 DNA reads TGTGCCAGCAGTCTCTCCGGGACAGACATTCCGTACTTC. Encoded protein: CASSLSGTDIPYF. The V gene is TRBV28, the J gene TRBJ2-5; 7 bases align to TRBD1. The germline CDR1 and CDR2 sequences are MDHEN and SYDVKM. CDR3 size: 13 residues. Trimming at V came to 5 bases and at J to 13 bases, leaving 13 bases not matched to a gene. Combining the CDR3 with reference TRBV28 and TRBJ2-5 gives the whole variable domain DVKVTQSSRYLVKRTGEKVFLECVQDMDHENMFWYRQDPGLGLRLIYFSYDVKMKEKGDIPEGYSVSREKKERFSLILESASTNQTSMYLCASSLSGTDIPYFGPGTRLLVL.

The DNA for the CDR3 is TGTGCCAGCAGTTCACAGGGTACCGGGGAGCTGTTTTTT. Encoded protein: CASSSQGTGELFF. The rearrangement uses TRBV6-5 and TRBJ2-2, with D maybe TRBD1 (6 bases). V was cut by 4 bases and J by 5 bases, with 8 bases left in between. Germline-derived CDR1 and CDR2 are MNHEY and SVGAGI. CDR3 length: 13 amino acids.

The rearrangement links TRBV11-2 to TRBJ1-2; D gene ambiguous. CDR3 length: 16 residues. V dropped 0 bases and J dropped 5 bases, with 16 bases sitting between them. The V gene's germline CDR1 is SGHAT and CDR2 FQNNGV. DNA of the CDR3: TGTGCCAGCAGCTTAGAACCCCGCGCAGGCCTATATGGCTACACCTTC. It specifies CASSLEPRAGLYGYTF.

Ten or more counts support this clone. The chain is built from TRBV19 and TRBJ2-3; TRBD2 aligns across 7 bases. The CDR3 is 14 residues long. The trim removed 4 bases at V and 6 bases at J, leaving 7 bases unmatched. CDR1 is LNHDA and CDR2 is SQIVND in the germline V gene (reference sequence). As DNA, the CDR3 is TGTGCCAGTAGTAGGGGAGGGCCCGAGGATACGCAGTATTTT. This sequence encodes CASSRGGPEDTQYF.

This rearrangement joins TRBV6-5 to TRBJ2-7, with 8 bases matching TRBD1. The CDR3 covers 15 residues. The V segment lost 0 bases and the J segment 4 bases; nucleotides outside the gene matches: 5. CDR1 and CDR2 (germline): MNHEY, SVGAGI. The DNA for the CDR3 is TGTGCCAGCAGTTACTCGCACAGGGGGAGATACGAGCAGTACTTC. Translation: CASSYSHRGRYEQYF.

The chain employs TRBV24-1 and TRBJ2-1; D is ambiguous. V was cut by 3 bases and J by 0 bases, with 11 bases left in between. The CDR3 is made up of 16 amino acids. Looked up from germline, CDR1 is KGHDR and CDR2 is SFDVKD. The CDR3 coding sequence is TGTGCCACCAGTGATCCCGACTCGAGCTCCTACAATGAGCAGTTCTTC. Translated, it gives CATSDPDSSSYNEQFF.

This clone appeared a few times. The chain couples TRBV19 to TRBJ1-1; 9 nucleotides align to TRBD1. Trimming at V came to 10 bases and at J to 0 bases, leaving 9 bases not matched to a gene. The CDR3 spans 15 residues. CDR1 LNHDA and CDR2 SQIVND come from the germline V gene (reference sequence). The CDR3 loop reads CATRQGVEMNTEAFF. The CDR3, as DNA: TGTGCCACCAGACAGGGGGTGGAAATGAACACTGAAGCTTTCTTT.

The chain has TRBV7-9 and TRBJ2-1, with 13 bases aligning to TRBD2. The CDR3 is 15 amino acids. After removal of 5 bases from V and 7 bases from J, the junction contained 5 bases not matched to a gene. Germline CDR1 and CDR2: SEHNR and FQNEAQ (reference sequence). DNA of the CDR3: TGTGCCAGCAGCAACCCGGGACTAGCGGGAAATGAGCAGTTCTTC. As protein: CASSNPGLAGNEQFF.

This rearrangement joins TRBV7-8 to TRBJ1-3; no clear D. The CDR3 runs 13 residues. The V gene lost 5 bases and the J gene lost 0 bases, with 5 bases spanning the gap. Germline CDR1 SGHVS, CDR2 FQNEAQ. CDR3: CASSDNSGNTIYF. The CDR3 region has the DNA TGTGCCAGCAGCGACAACTCTGGAAACACCATATATTTT.

The table lists this clone with a few counts. This chain joins TRBV9 and TRBJ2-3; weak D call: TRBD2 (5 bases). CDR3 length equals 17 residues. Per the germline V gene, CDR1 is SGDLS and CDR2 is YYNGEE. Trimming removed 4 bases at V and 6 bases at J, with 24 bases between. CDR3 coding DNA: TGTGCCAGCAGCCCTCGTCTAGCTAGCCGAGCGGCCGATACGCAGTATTTT. As protein: CASSPRLASRAADTQYF.

The genes are TRBV29-1 and TRBJ2-2; 13 bases are shared with TRBD2. Germline values: CDR1 SQVTM, CDR2 ANQGSEA. The V gene end was trimmed by 5 bases and the J gene end by 7 bases; junction bases not matched to a gene: 10. The CDR3 loop spans 16 amino acids. For the CDR3, the DNA is TGCAGCGTTCTTGGACTAGCGGGAGAAGAAGACGGGGAGCTGTTTTTT. Protein sequence: CSVLGLAGEEDGELFF.

The chain is built from TRBV2 and TRBJ2-5; weak D call: TRBD2 (7 bases). V gave up 6 bases and J gave up 1 base, with 12 bases separating them. This CDR3 region has 14 residues. CDR1 is SNHLY and CDR2 is FYNNEI in the germline V gene. This CDR3 is CASSREGGQETQYF. In nucleotides, the CDR3 is TGTGCCAGCAGCAGGGAGGGGGGCCAAGAGACCCAGTACTTC.

The chain recombines TRBV2 with TRBJ1-1, with 7 bases that match TRBD1. The CDR3 runs 14 residues. The junction had 5 bases not matched to a gene; V was cut back by 3 bases and J by 4 bases. Looked up from germline, CDR1 is SNHLY and CDR2 is FYNNEI. The CDR3 bases are TGTGCCAGCAGTGAGGAGGGGGCCGTCACTGAAGCTTTCTTT. Amino acid sequence: CASSEEGAVTEAFF.

Of note for this clone: Other DNA sequences within the sample encode an identical CDR3. The chain couples TRBV6-2 or TRBV6-3 to TRBJ1-5; D is unresolved. The CDR3 runs to 17 residues. Deletions cut 0 bases from V and 3 bases from J, with 15 bases between. Germline values: CDR1 MNHEY, CDR2 SVGEGT. The CDR3 nucleotides are TGTGCCAGCAGTTACTCCCTGACCCAGCGAGTCAATCAGCCCCAGCATTTT. Amino acids: CASSYSLTQRVNQPQHF.

The CDR3 region is CASSTQVSSYEQYF. The CDR3, as DNA: TGTGCCAGTAGTACACAGGTGAGCTCCTACGAGCAGTACTTC. The V and J genes are TRBV19 and TRBJ2-7; D is possibly TRBD1 (5 bases). Trimming shortened V by 4 bases and J by 0 bases, and 10 bases separated the two germline ends. The CDR3 has 14 residues. Looked up from germline, CDR1 is LNHDA and CDR2 is SQIVND (reference sequence).

V and J are TRBV27 and TRBJ1-1; 9 positions agree with TRBD1. Per the germline V gene, CDR1 is MNHEY and CDR2 is SMNVEV (reference sequence). V dropped 5 bases and J dropped 4; count of bases not matched to a gene: 8. The CDR3 is 15 amino acids. The CDR3 DNA follows: TGTGCCAGCAGTCTGGGGGACAGGGTCGGCACTGAAGCTTTCTTT. This codes for CASSLGDRVGTEAFF.

The rearrangement uses TRBV28 and TRBJ1-5; D remains unclear. V lost 5 bases and J lost 5, with 22 bases in between. Germline CDR1 reads MDHEN; CDR2 reads SYDVKM. The CDR3 has 17 residues. CDR3 amino acids: CASSLSTSIYSDQPQHF. Written as DNA, the CDR3 is TGTGCCAGCAGTCTAAGTACGTCCATTTATTCCGATCAGCCCCAGCATTTT.

This sequence joins TRBV6-2 or TRBV6-3 and TRBJ2-1, with unresolved D. Trimming took off 5 bases at V and 10 bases at J, with 18 bases between the two ends. This CDR3 is 14 amino acids long. Germline assignment: CDR1 MNHEY and CDR2 SVGEGT. The CDR3 loop is CASSVLASFGEQFF. CDR3 nucleotides: TGTGCCAGCAGTGTCCTGGCCTCCTTCGGGGAGCAGTTCTTC.

This rearrangement joins TRBV21-1 to TRBJ2-5; the table's D call, TRBD1, has no DNA check behind it. TRBV21-1 is a pseudogene locus. This CDR3 comprises 13 residues. The CDR3 DNA follows: TGTGCCAGCAGATTACAGGGGGAAGAGACCCAGTACTTC. Amino acid sequence: CASRLQGEETQYF.

The chain joins TRBV30 to TRBJ1-1; maybe TRBD1 (5 bases). The CDR3 covers 16 residues. Per the germline V gene, CDR1 is GTSNPN and CDR2 is SVGIG (reference sequence). Deletions cut 0 bases from V and 0 bases from J, with 14 bases between. CDR3 loop: CAWSVRGTAMNTEAFF. CDR3 bases: TGTGCCTGGAGTGTTAGGGGAACAGCCATGAACACTGAAGCTTTCTTT.

The V and J genes are TRBV6-5 and TRBJ1-3; D is uncertain. Germline CDR1 reads MNHEY; CDR2 reads SVGAGI. This CDR3 has 12 residues. V was shortened by 8 bases and J by 4 bases, with 9 bases between the two germline ends. The CDR3 region is CASHSTGNTIYF. The CDR3 DNA reads as TGTGCCAGCCACAGCACGGGAAACACCATATATTTT.

This clone occurred once. The rearrangement joins TRBV5-4 to TRBJ2-2, with TRBD2 identical over 7 bases. The CDR3 totals 14 residues. Trimming cost V 4 bases and J 9 bases; bases outside gene matches: 9. Germline loops: CDR1 SGHNT, CDR2 YYREEE (reference sequence). The CDR3 loop reads CASSKTGGPRELFF. The CDR3 DNA reads as TGTGCCAGCAGCAAAACGGGAGGCCCCCGGGAGCTGTTTTTT.

The chain uses TRBV30 and TRBJ2-7; D is possibly TRBD1 (7 bases). There are 11 residues in the CDR3. V was cut by 3 bases and J by 6 bases, with 9 bases left in between. Germline V gene lookup returns CDR1 GTSNPN and CDR2 SVGIG (reference sequence). Here the CDR3 DNA reads TGTGCCTGGAGCCAGGGGGGCGAGCAGTACTTC. This gives the protein CAWSQGGEQYF.

This chain links TRBV18 with TRBJ1-3, with 9 bases identical to TRBD1. In germline, CDR1 is KGHSH, CDR2 LQKENI. The CDR3 contains 17 residues. J lost 0 bases, V lost 5 bases, and 8 bases had no gene match. The CDR3 loop is CASSATGGHRSGNTIYF. The CDR3 nucleotides read TGTGCCAGCTCAGCCACAGGGGGCCACCGCTCTGGAAACACCATATATTTT.